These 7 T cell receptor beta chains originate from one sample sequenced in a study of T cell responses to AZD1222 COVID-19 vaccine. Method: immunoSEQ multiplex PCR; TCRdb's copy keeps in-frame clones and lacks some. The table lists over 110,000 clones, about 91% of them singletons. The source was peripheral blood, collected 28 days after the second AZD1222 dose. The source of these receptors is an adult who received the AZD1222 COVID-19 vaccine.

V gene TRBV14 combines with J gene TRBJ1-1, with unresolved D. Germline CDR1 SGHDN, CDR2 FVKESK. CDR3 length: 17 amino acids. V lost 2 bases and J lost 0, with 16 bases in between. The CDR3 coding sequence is TGTGCCAGCAGCCAACGTCTGTCCCCAGGTATGAACACTGAAGCTTTCTTT. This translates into CASSQRLSPGMNTEAFF.

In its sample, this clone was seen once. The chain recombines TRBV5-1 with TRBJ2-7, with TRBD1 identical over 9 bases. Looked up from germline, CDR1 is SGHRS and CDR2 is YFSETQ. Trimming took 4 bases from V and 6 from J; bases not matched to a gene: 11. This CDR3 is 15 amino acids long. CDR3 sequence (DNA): TGCGCCAGCAGCGCCCCCGGGACAGGGCGACCCGAGCAGTACTTC. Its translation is CASSAPGTGRPEQYF.

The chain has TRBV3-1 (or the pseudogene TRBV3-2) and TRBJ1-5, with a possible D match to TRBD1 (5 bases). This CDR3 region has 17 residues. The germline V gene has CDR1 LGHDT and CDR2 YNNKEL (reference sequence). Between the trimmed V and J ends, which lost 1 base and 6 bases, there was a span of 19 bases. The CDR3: CASSQGQGGLSGQPQHF. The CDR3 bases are TGTGCCAGCAGCCAAGGGCAGGGCGGGTTGTCGGGTCAGCCCCAGCATTTT.

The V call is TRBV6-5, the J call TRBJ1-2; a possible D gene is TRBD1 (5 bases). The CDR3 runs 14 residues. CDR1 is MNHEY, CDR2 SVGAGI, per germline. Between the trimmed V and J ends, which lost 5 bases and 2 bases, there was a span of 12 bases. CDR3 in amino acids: CASSRAGSNYGYTF. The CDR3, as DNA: TGTGCCAGCAGTCGGGCAGGGTCGAACTATGGCTACACCTTC.

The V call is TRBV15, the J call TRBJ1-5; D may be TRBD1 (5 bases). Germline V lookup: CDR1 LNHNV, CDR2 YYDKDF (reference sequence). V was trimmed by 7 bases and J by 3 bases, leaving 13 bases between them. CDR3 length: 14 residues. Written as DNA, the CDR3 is TGTGCCACCAAGGGGCGGATGAACAATCAGCCCCAGCATTTT. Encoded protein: CATKGRMNNQPQHF.

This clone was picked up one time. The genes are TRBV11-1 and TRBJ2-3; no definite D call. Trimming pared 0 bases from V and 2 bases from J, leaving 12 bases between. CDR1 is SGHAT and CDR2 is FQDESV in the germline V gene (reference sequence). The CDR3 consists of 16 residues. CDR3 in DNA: TGTGCCAGCAGCTTAGCGCAACGGTCCTTCACAGATACGCAGTATTTT. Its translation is CASSLAQRSFTDTQYF.

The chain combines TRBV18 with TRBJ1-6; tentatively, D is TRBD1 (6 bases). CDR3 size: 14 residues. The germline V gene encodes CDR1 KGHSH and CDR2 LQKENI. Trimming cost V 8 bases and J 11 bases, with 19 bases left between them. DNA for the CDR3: TGTGCCAGCCGTGGGACACCCCAAGCGGCACCCCTCCACTTT. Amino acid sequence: CASRGTPQAAPLHF. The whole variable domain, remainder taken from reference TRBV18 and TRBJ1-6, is NAGVMQNPRHLVRRRGQEARLRCSPMKGHSHVYWYRQLPEEGLKFMVYLQKENIIDESGMPKERFSAEFPKEGPSILRIQQVVRGDSAAYFCASRGTPQAAPLHFGNGTRLTVT.